The source of this T cell receptor beta chain is a study of cytomegalovirus exposure and HLA in healthy donors. Study findings and constraints: Later work showed greater clonal expansion in HLA-associated TCR beta chains than in equally common others. It was taken for granted in presence/absence analyses that sequencing depth across donors was roughly uniform. Segments of the TCR beta V type were, in most cases, productive about 87% or about 30% of the time in an earlier analysis. In a later analysis, most CMV-associated TCR beta chains appeared HLA-restricted.

With 7 bases removed from V and 4 bases from J, the gap between germline ends came to 12 bases. Germline V gene sequence: CDR1 SGHRS, CDR2 YFSETQ. The CDR3 covers 13 residues. A word on this clone: Its specificity is not known.

PCR primers comprised 60 Vbeta and 13 Jbeta primers. The method was immunoSEQ multiplex PCR; TCRdb's version includes in-frame clones alone and lacks a portion of them. In the table there are over 100,000 clones, more than 65% of which are singletons. The rearrangement joins TRBV5-1 to TRBJ2-1; unclear D gene. The clonotype was recovered from a woman between 18 and 29 years old in good health and CMV-seropositive. The specimen was PBMCs. CDR3 region: CASQKELYNEQFF. Written as DNA, the CDR3 is TGCGCCAGCCAGAAAGAACTATACAATGAGCAGTTCTTC.